Presented here are 12 T cell receptor beta chains from one specimen sequenced in a study of blood T cells in healthy people across ages (dated by TCRdb to about 2015). The method behind the library was 5' RACE. The data were produced on an Illumina HiSeq 2500. A second PCR of about 6 to 12 cycles was run with a J-beta primer mix and a sample-barcoded 5' primer. TCRdb's own reprocessing of the public reads used fastp at Q25 and MiXCR and kept productive beta chains. Identical CDR3 proteins give one entry, which carries the most common genes and DNA. The sample includes about 970,000 distinct CDR3 sequences, with about 51% observed a single time. The leading ten clones occupy 20% to 25% of the sample. The sequenced sample consisted of blood. These TCRs come from a woman aged 55-70 years in good health.

This clonotype was picked up many times. The gene calls are TRBV11-2 and TRBJ2-3; D call uncertain. Germline CDR1 is SGHAT and CDR2 is FQNNGV. V lost 3 bases and J 0 bases, leaving 10 bases between the germline ends. CDR3 length equals 15 residues. The CDR3 protein is CASSFVPLSTDTQYF. The CDR3 region has the DNA TGTGCCAGCAGCTTTGTCCCTTTAAGCACAGATACGCAGTATTTT.

CDR3 DNA: TGTGCCAGCAGTTTCGACAGGGTAGAGCGAGGCTGTGGCTACACCTTC. It encodes CASSFDRVERGCGYTF. The rearrangement uses TRBV12-3 or TRBV12-4 and TRBJ1-2, with 7 positions matching TRBD1. CDR3 length equals 16 residues. Unmatched junction bases numbered 14, after V lost 3 bases and J lost 7 bases.

The chain recombines TRBV19 with TRBJ2-5; 10 bases line up with TRBD2. Unmatched junction bases numbered 11, after V lost 7 bases and J lost 0 bases. The CDR3 covers 17 residues. Germline lookup yields CDR1 LNHDA and CDR2 SQIVND (reference sequence). DNA of the CDR3: TGTGCCAGTACCCGAGGGGCTAGCGGGAGACACCAAGAGACCCAGTACTTC. Its translation: CASTRGASGRHQETQYF. The full variable domain, in which reference TRBV19 and TRBJ2-5 provide the parts outside the CDR3, is DGGITQSPKYLFRKEGQNVTLSCEQNLNHDAMYWYRQDPGQGLRLIYYSQIVNDFQKGDIAEGYSVSREKKESFPLTVTSAQKNPTAFYLCASTRGASGRHQETQYFGPGTRLLVL.

The chain has TRBV20-1 and TRBJ2-7; D is perhaps TRBD2 (7 bases). CDR1 is DFQATT, CDR2 SNEGSKA, per germline (reference sequence). The CDR3 has 12 amino acids. Trimming removed 6 bases from V and 2 bases from J, with 11 bases in between. Here the CDR3 DNA reads TGCAGTGCGAGCGGGACACCCTACGAGCAGTACTTC. Amino acid sequence: CSASGTPYEQYF.

In its sample, this clonotype was seen a few times. The rearrangement links TRBV4-2 to TRBJ2-7; D gene ambiguous. The CDR3 runs to 16 residues. V gave up 1 base and J gave up 1 base, with 14 bases separating them. Germline loops: CDR1 LGHNA, CDR2 YNFKEQ. CDR3 sequence: CASSQGLGIRSYEQYF. Written as DNA, the CDR3 is TGTGCCAGCAGCCAAGGCTTAGGAATAAGATCCTACGAGCAGTACTTC.

The chain has TRBV7-9 and TRBJ2-1; D perhaps matches TRBD2 (6 bases). The CDR3 runs to 12 residues. Between the trimmed V and J ends, which lost 10 bases and 6 bases, there was a span of 13 bases. Germline CDR1 SEHNR, CDR2 FQNEAQ (reference sequence). The CDR3 DNA sequence: TGTGCCACTTCTCCCGGGGGCAATGAGCAGTTCTTC. This translates into CATSPGGNEQFF.

This clonotype appeared a few times. The rearrangement uses TRBV5-1 and TRBJ2-1; TRBD2 agrees at 14 bases. The J call is uncertain, as TRBJ2-7 better fits the DNA end. This CDR3 is built from 16 residues. Germline V lookup: CDR1 SGHRS, CDR2 YFSETQ. Written as DNA, the CDR3 is TGCGCCAGCAGCTCGAAGACTAGCGGGAGGGCTCAAGAGCAGTACTTC. Its protein product is CASSSKTSGRAQEQYF.

A note on this clonotype: Mismatch with germline at one junction end may stem from a read error. Here the CDR3 reads CASSLGDLNTEAFF. The CDR3 nucleotides read TGTGCCAGCAGTTTGGGGGACCTGAACACTGAAGCTTTCTTT. The J gene is TRBJ1-1, the V gene TRBV5-1; tentatively, D is TRBD1 (5 bases). The V gene's germline CDR1 is SGHRS and CDR2 YFSETQ. This CDR3 is built from 14 residues.

There are many counts of this clonotype. The chain combines TRBV7-2 with TRBJ2-7; D is perhaps TRBD1 (6 bases). Germline CDR1 SGHTA, CDR2 FQGNSA. V lost 5 bases and J lost 3, with 17 bases in between. The CDR3 is made up of 15 amino acids. As DNA, the CDR3 is TGTGCCAGCAGCCGACAGGAAGGGGTCAACTACGAGCAGTACTTC. Its protein is CASSRQEGVNYEQYF. Using reference TRBV7-2 and TRBJ2-7 for the parts outside the CDR3, the full variable domain is GAGVSQSPSNKVTEKGKDVELRCDPISGHTALYWYRQSLGQGLEFLIYFQGNSAPDKSGLPSDRFSAERTGGSVSTLTIQRTQQEDSAVYLCASSRQEGVNYEQYFGPGTRLTVT.

Concerning this clonotype: Given the absence of the conserved phenylalanine or tryptophan at the CDR3 end, a read error is likely. This chain connects TRBV14 to TRBJ1-5, with D unresolved. With 4 bases removed from V and 4 bases from J, the gap between germline ends came to 11 bases. This CDR3 contains 14 residues. The germline V gene has CDR1 SGHDN and CDR2 FVKESK. This CDR3 is CASSPPGRNQPQHL. The CDR3 DNA sequence: TGTGCCAGCAGCCCCCCGGGGAGAAATCAGCCCCAGCATTTG.

V gene TRBV3-1 combines with J gene TRBJ1-2; D might be TRBD1 (6 bases). This CDR3 has 12 residues. Germline CDR1 is LGHDT and CDR2 is YNNKEL (reference sequence). V lost 6 bases and J 5 bases, leaving 10 bases between the germline ends. The CDR3 region has the DNA TGTGCCAGCAGAGACAGGATGTATGGCTACACCTTC. It encodes CASRDRMYGYTF.

This clonotype was observed a handful of times. This sequence joins TRBV6-2 or TRBV6-3 and TRBJ2-3; no clear D gene. V was shortened by 7 bases and J by 5 bases, with 19 bases between the two germline ends. Germline V gene data show CDR1 as MNHEY and CDR2 as SVGEGT. The CDR3 length is 15 residues. DNA of the CDR3: TGTGCCAGCACCCGAGGAAGCACAGACGGAGATACGCAGTATTTT. Residues: CASTRGSTDGDTQYF.